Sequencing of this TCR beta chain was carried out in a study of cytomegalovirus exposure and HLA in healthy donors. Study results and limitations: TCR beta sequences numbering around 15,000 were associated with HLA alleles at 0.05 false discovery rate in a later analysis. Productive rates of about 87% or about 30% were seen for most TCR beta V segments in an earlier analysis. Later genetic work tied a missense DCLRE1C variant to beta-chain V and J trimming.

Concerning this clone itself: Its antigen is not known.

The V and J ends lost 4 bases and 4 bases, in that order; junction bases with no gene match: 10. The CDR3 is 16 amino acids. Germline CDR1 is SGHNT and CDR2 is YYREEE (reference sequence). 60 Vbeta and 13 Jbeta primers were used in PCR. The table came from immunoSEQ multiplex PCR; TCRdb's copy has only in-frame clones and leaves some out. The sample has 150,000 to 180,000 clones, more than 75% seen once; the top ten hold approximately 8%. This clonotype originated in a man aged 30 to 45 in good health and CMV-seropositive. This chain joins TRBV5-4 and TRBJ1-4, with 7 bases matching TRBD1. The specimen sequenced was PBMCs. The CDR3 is CASSKGAHISNEKLFF. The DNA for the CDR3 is TGTGCCAGCAGCAAGGGGGCGCATATAAGTAATGAAAAACTGTTTTTT.